The 23 T cell receptor beta chains below all came from one sample that was sequenced in a study of OX40 agonist ivuxolimab in advanced cancers. The protocol was immunoSEQ multiplex PCR, while the TCRdb copy is restricted to in-frame clones and leaves out a portion. The sample holds approximately 86,000 clones; approximately 86% are singletons and the top ten take 6% to 8%. The sample in question was CD4+ or CD8+ T cells sorted from blood, obtained in a trial of the OX40 agonist ivuxolimab. These receptors originate from an adult with an advanced solid tumor such as melanoma, head and neck, liver or kidney cancer.

The rearrangement uses TRBV4-1 and TRBJ2-1; 7 bases are shared with TRBD1. From germline, CDR1 is MGHRA and CDR2 YSYEKL. J was trimmed by 9 bases and V by 2 bases; bases with no gene match: 1. This CDR3 spans 12 amino acids. The CDR3 bases are TGCGCCAGCAGCCAAACAGGGGTTGAGCAGTTCTTC. This encodes CASSQTGVEQFF.

V and J are TRBV7-3 and TRBJ1-4; 10 positions match TRBD1. This CDR3 region has 20 residues. Losses at the gene ends were 2 bases for V and 0 bases for J; bases not matched to a gene: 12. Per the germline V gene, CDR1 is SGHTA and CDR2 is FQGTGA. In nucleotides, the CDR3 is TGTGCCAGCAGCTTAGTTAGGGACAGGGGATGCCCATCAACTAATGAAAAACTGTTTTTT. This sequence encodes CASSLVRDRGCPSTNEKLFF.

The chain uses TRBV5-1 and TRBJ1-1; 10 bases line up with TRBD1. The CDR3 runs 12 residues. Losses at the gene ends were 8 bases for V and 6 bases for J; bases not matched to a gene: 4. Germline lookup yields CDR1 SGHRS and CDR2 YFSETQ. Here the CDR3 DNA reads TGCGCCAGTACAGACAGGGGGCCTGAAGCTTTCTTT. It yields the protein CASTDRGPEAFF.

This chain connects TRBV11-2 to TRBJ1-2, with unresolved D. Trimming stripped 3 bases from V and 0 bases from J, with 8 bases between. CDR3 length: 14 amino acids. In germline, CDR1 is SGHAT, CDR2 FQNNGV. This CDR3 reads CASSFSTPNYGYTF. The CDR3 DNA follows: TGTGCCAGCAGCTTCTCAACTCCTAACTATGGCTACACCTTC.

The V and J genes are TRBV7-3 and TRBJ1-1; D is ambiguous. Germline lookup yields CDR1 SGHTA and CDR2 FQGTGA. Trimming cost V 5 bases and J 1 base, with 8 bases left between them. This CDR3 spans 13 amino acids. Written as DNA, the CDR3 is TGTGCCAGCAGCGCCTTCAGGAACACTGAAGCTTTCTTT. Its protein product is CASSAFRNTEAFF. Drawing the rest from reference TRBV7-3 and TRBJ1-1, the complete variable domain is GAGVSQTPSNKVTEKGKYVELRCDPISGHTALYWYRQSLGQGPEFLIYFQGTGAADDSGLPNDRFFAVRPEGSVSTLKIQRTERGDSAVYLCASSAFRNTEAFFGQGTRLTVV.

V is TRBV18 and J is TRBJ2-5; D is possibly TRBD1 or TRBD2 (5 bases each). Germline CDR1 and CDR2: KGHSH and LQKENI. The CDR3 contains 13 residues. V dropped 3 bases and J dropped 4 bases, with 9 bases sitting between them. The CDR3 DNA reads TGTGCCAGCTCACCGGGACGGCGAGAGACCCAGTACTTC. This sequence encodes CASSPGRRETQYF.

The chain employs TRBV5-6 and TRBJ1-2; no firm D call. Between the trimmed V and J ends, which lost 3 bases and 3 bases, there was a span of 6 bases. This CDR3 contains 12 residues. Germline assignment: CDR1 SGHDT and CDR2 YYEEEE. CDR3 DNA: TGTGCCAGCAGCTCGGACTACTATGGCTACACCTTC. Translated, it gives CASSSDYYGYTF.

The rearrangement joins TRBV18 to TRBJ1-1; maybe TRBD1 (5 bases). Per the germline V gene, CDR1 is KGHSH and CDR2 is LQKENI. The ends were cut back, 4 bases at V and 8 bases at J, with 11 bases in the middle. The CDR3 length is 12 residues. The CDR3 spells CASSQGAYEAFF. CDR3 coding DNA: TGTGCCAGCTCACAAGGGGCCTACGAAGCTTTCTTT.

This clone came up a few times. V and J are TRBV9 and TRBJ2-7, with TRBD1 matching 7 bases. Germline CDR1 SGDLS, CDR2 YYNGEE. This CDR3 spans 17 amino acids. J gave up 2 bases and V 0 bases, and 11 bases lay outside the gene matches. CDR3 amino acids: CASSVGGWRQGPYEQYF. CDR3 in DNA: TGTGCCAGCAGCGTAGGTGGATGGAGACAGGGACCCTACGAGCAGTACTTC.

The chain recombines TRBV5-6 with TRBJ2-2; D is unresolved. From germline, CDR1 is SGHDT and CDR2 YYEEEE. The CDR3 is 12 amino acids. Trimming cost V 2 bases and J 10 bases, with 9 bases left between them. In DNA, the CDR3 is TGTGCCAGCAGCTTAGGAAGCCCGGAGCTGTTTTTT. It codes for CASSLGSPELFF.

This chain connects TRBV15 to TRBJ1-4, with TRBD1 matching over 7 bases. The CDR3 extends over 15 amino acids. Germline assignment: CDR1 LNHNV and CDR2 YYDKDF (reference sequence). J lost 5 bases, V lost 5 bases, and 8 bases had no gene match. The CDR3 DNA follows: TGTGCCACCAGCGGTGGGACAGCCGGGAATGAAAAACTGTTTTTT. Translated, it gives CATSGGTAGNEKLFF.

The chain joins TRBV12-5 to TRBJ1-1, with a weak D call TRBD1 (5 bases). V lost 2 bases and J lost 4, with 8 bases in between. The CDR3 is 13 residues long. CDR1 and CDR2 from the germline V gene are LGHNT and FRNRAP. The DNA for the CDR3 is TGTGCTAGTGGTTTGTTTGGGGGCACTGAAGCTTTCTTT. This gives the protein CASGLFGGTEAFF.

The chain links TRBV29-1 to TRBJ1-1; no firm D call. CDR3 length equals 14 residues. The V gene's germline CDR1 is SQVTM and CDR2 ANQGSEA. Trimming shortened V by 6 bases and J by 0 bases, and 14 bases separated the two germline ends. This CDR3 reads CSVQRTVMNTEAFF. The CDR3 DNA sequence: TGCAGCGTACAAAGGACGGTCATGAACACTGAAGCTTTCTTT. The full variable domain, completed using reference TRBV29-1 and TRBJ1-1, is SAVISQKPSRDICQRGTSLTIQCQVDSQVTMMFWYRQQPGQSLTLIATANQGSEATYESGFVIDKFPISRPNLTFSTLTVSNMSPEDSSIYLCSVQRTVMNTEAFFGQGTRLTVV.

The J gene is TRBJ2-3, the V gene TRBV7-9; D is uncertain. The CDR3 is made up of 13 amino acids. Germline assignment: CDR1 SEHNR and CDR2 FQNEAQ (reference sequence). V was trimmed by 1 base and J by 4 bases, leaving 6 bases between them. The CDR3 nucleotides are TGTGCCAGCAGCTTAGGGGTCCCAGATACGCAGTATTTT. This gives the protein CASSLGVPDTQYF.

The rearrangement links TRBV7-8 to TRBJ2-4; D is unclear. The CDR3 runs 16 residues. V was clipped by 2 bases and J by 1 base, with 12 bases between them. The germline V gene encodes CDR1 SGHVS and CDR2 FQNEAQ. CDR3 sequence: CASSLKILSAKNIQYF. Here the CDR3 DNA reads TGTGCCAGCAGCTTAAAGATTCTTTCGGCCAAAAACATTCAGTACTTC.

The chain carries TRBV6-5 and TRBJ1-6; 7 bases map to TRBD1. Germline-derived CDR1 and CDR2 are MNHEY and SVGAGI. Germline trimming cut 4 bases from V and 7 bases from J; bases unmatched to any gene: 10. CDR3 size: 16 residues. CDR3 residues: CASSSLLTGPNSPLHF. CDR3 sequence (DNA): TGTGCCAGCAGTTCTCTTTTGACAGGGCCAAATTCACCCCTCCACTTT.

This rearrangement joins TRBV4-3 to TRBJ2-5; D is ambiguous. TRBJ2-7 matches the DNA end more closely, so the J call is doubtful. Looked up from germline, CDR1 is LGHNA and CDR2 is YSLEER. CDR3 length: 15 residues. CDR3: CASSQDLMTTYEQYF. CDR3 nucleotides: TGCGCCAGCAGCCAAGATCTTATGACAACCTACGAGCAGTACTTC.

The chain couples TRBV5-1 to TRBJ1-2, with TRBD1 matching 9 bases. CDR1 is SGHRS and CDR2 is YFSETQ in the germline V gene. The CDR3 extends over 15 amino acids. Germline trimming cut 3 bases from V and 3 bases from J; bases unmatched to any gene: 6. The CDR3 is CASSSGDRAHYGYTF. CDR3 nucleotides: TGCGCCAGCAGCTCCGGGGACAGGGCGCACTATGGCTACACCTTC.

This chain uses TRBV11-2 with TRBJ1-1; 9 bases align to TRBD1. Germline V gene lookup returns CDR1 SGHAT and CDR2 FQNNGV. The CDR3 totals 15 residues. The junction had 8 bases not matched to a gene; V was cut back by 5 bases and J by 4 bases. This CDR3 reads CASSTRGQGLTEAFF. The CDR3, as DNA: TGTGCCAGCAGCACGAGGGGACAGGGCCTCACTGAAGCTTTCTTT.

The chain joins TRBV30 to TRBJ2-5; perhaps TRBD2 as D (6 bases). The germline V gene has CDR1 GTSNPN and CDR2 SVGIG (reference sequence). The CDR3 extends over 16 amino acids. V dropped 1 base and J dropped 1 base, with 16 bases sitting between them. As DNA, the CDR3 is TGTGCCTGGAGTGGAACGGGAGTGAGATCCCAAGAGACCCAGTACTTC. This sequence encodes CAWSGTGVRSQETQYF. The variable domain in full, completed from reference TRBV30 and TRBJ2-5, reads SQTIHQWPATLVQPVGSPLSLECTVEGTSNPNLYWYRQAAGRGLQLLFYSVGIGQISSEVPQNLSASRPQDRQFILSSKKLLLSDSGFYLCAWSGTGVRSQETQYFGPGTRLLVL.

The CDR3 is CASSLGGGGFEDTEAFF. The CDR3 DNA reads as TGTGCCAGCAGCTTAGGTGGCGGGGGCTTTGAGGACACTGAAGCTTTCTTT. This sequence joins TRBV11-2 and TRBJ1-1; TRBD1 might be the D (6 bases). The length of the CDR3 is 17 residues. The V end was cut by 1 base, the J end by 3 bases, with 18 bases between. The germline CDR1 and CDR2 sequences are SGHAT and FQNNGV. The complete variable domain, with remaining parts taken from reference TRBV11-2 and TRBJ1-1, reads EAGVAQSPRYKIIEKRQSVAFWCNPISGHATLYWYQQILGQGPKLLIQFQNNGVVDDSQLPKDRFSAERLKGVDSTLKIQPAKLEDSAVYLCASSLGGGGFEDTEAFFGQGTRLTVV.

This chain links TRBV7-9 with TRBJ1-6; a possible D gene is TRBD1 (5 bases). Looked up from germline, CDR1 is SEHNR and CDR2 is FQNEAQ (reference sequence). This CDR3 spans 14 amino acids. V lost 1 base to trimming and J lost 8 bases, with 9 bases between them. The CDR3, as DNA: TGTGCCAGCAGCTTAGGGGACTTCTATTCACCCCTCCACTTT. This codes for CASSLGDFYSPLHF.

The chain recombines TRBV6-4 with TRBJ2-3; D not resolved. This CDR3 region has 13 residues. V was pared by 3 bases and J by 3 bases, with 7 bases between. Looked up from germline, CDR1 is MRHNA and CDR2 is SNTAGT. The CDR3 DNA is TGTGCCAGCAGTGATAGGATTACAGATACGCAGTATTTT. Amino acids: CASSDRITDTQYF.